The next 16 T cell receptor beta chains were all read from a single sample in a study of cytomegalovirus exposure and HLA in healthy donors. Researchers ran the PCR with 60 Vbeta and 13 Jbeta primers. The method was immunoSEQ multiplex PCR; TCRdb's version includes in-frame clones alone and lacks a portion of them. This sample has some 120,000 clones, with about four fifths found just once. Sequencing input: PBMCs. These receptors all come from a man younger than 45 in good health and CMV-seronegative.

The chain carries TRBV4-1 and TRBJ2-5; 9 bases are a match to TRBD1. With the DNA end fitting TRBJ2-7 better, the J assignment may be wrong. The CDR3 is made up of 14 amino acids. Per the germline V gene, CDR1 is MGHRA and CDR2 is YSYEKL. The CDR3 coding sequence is TGCGCCAGCAGCCCGAACAGGGGGCTCTACGAGCAGTACTTC. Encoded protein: CASSPNRGLYEQYF.

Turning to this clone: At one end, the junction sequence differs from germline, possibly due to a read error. The CDR3 nucleotides are TGTGCCTGGAGTGTACGACTAGTCAGGCACTTC. Translating gives CAWSVRLVRHF. This chain links TRBV30 with TRBJ2-4, with D possibly matching TRBD2 (6 bases). Germline CDR1 is GTSNPN and CDR2 is SVGIG (reference sequence). CDR3 size: 11 residues. Based on the CDR3 plus reference TRBV30 and TRBJ2-4, the full variable domain is SQTIHQWPATLVQPVGSPLSLECTVEGTSNPNLYWYRQAAGRGLQLLFYSVGIGQISSEVPQNLSASRPQDRQFILSSKKLLLSDSGFYLCAWSVRLVRHFGAGTRLSVL.

CDR3 DNA sequence: TGTGCCAGCAGTCACTTTGGTCTGGAGGGAGGCTACACCTTC. Translated: CASSHFGLEGGYTF. The rearrangement links TRBV7-6 to TRBJ1-2; D ambiguous. This CDR3 has 14 amino acids. Germline V CDR1 and CDR2: SGHVS, FNYEAQ. Between the trimmed V and J ends, which lost 6 bases and 8 bases, there was a span of 19 bases.

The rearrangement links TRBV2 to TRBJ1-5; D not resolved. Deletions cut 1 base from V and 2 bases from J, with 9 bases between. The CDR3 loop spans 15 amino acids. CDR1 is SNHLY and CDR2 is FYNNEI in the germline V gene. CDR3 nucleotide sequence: TGTGCCAGCAGTGAAGGTAGACACGGCAATCAGCCCCAGCATTTT. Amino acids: CASSEGRHGNQPQHF.

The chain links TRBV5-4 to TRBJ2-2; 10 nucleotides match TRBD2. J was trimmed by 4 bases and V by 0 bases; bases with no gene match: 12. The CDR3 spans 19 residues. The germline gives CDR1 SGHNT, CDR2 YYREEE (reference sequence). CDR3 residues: CASSLGGLAGEGGTGELFF. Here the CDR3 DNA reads TGTGCCAGCAGCTTGGGTGGTCTAGCGGGAGAAGGTGGCACCGGGGAGCTGTTTTTT.

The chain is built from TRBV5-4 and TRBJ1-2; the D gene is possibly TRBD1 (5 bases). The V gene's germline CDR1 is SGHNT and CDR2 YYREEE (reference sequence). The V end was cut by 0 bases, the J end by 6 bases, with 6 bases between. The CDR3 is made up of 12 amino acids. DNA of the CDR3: TGTGCCAGCAGCTTGGAGGGGCATGGCTACACCTTC. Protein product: CASSLEGHGYTF.

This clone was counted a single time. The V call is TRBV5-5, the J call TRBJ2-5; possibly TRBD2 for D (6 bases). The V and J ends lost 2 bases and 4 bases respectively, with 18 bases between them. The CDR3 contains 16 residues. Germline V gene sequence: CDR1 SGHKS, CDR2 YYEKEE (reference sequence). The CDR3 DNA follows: TGTGCCAGCAGCTTTTCAGCTAGCGTTAATAGAGAGACCCAGTACTTC. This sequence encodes CASSFSASVNRETQYF.

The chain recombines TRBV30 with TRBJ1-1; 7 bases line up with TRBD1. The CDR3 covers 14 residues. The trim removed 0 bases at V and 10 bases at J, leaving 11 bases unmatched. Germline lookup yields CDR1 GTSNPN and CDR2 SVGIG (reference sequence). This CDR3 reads CAWSVRGGSVRAFF. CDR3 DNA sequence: TGTGCCTGGAGTGTACGAGGGGGCTCAGTGAGAGCTTTCTTT.

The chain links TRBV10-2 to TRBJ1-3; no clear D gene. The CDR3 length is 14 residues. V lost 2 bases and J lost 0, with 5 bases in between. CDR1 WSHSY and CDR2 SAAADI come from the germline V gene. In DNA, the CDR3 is TGCGCCAGCAGTGAGGGGCGCTCTGGAAACACCATATATTTT. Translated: CASSEGRSGNTIYF.

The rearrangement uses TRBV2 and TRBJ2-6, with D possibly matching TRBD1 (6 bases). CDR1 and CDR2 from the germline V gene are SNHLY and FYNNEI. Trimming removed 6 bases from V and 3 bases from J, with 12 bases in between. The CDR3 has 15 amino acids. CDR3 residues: CASRSPGVGANVLTF. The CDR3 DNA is TGTGCCAGCAGATCCCCAGGGGTTGGGGCCAACGTCCTGACTTTC. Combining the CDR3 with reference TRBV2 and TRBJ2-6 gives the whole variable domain EPEVTQTPSHQVTQMGQEVILRCVPISNHLYFYWYRQILGQKVEFLVSFYNNEISEKSEIFDDQFSVERPDGSNFTLKIRSTKLEDSAMYFCASRSPGVGANVLTFGAGSRLTVL.

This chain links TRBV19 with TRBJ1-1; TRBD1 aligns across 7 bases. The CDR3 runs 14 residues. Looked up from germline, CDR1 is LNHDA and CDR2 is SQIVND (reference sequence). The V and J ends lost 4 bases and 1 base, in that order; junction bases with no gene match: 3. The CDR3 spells CASSSGQENTEAFF. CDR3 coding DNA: TGTGCCAGTAGTAGCGGACAGGAGAACACTGAAGCTTTCTTT.

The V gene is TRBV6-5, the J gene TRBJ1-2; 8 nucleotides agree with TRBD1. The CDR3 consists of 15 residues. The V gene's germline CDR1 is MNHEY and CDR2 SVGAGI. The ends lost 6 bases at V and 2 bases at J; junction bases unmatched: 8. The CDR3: CASRKGQERNYGYTF. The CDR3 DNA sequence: TGTGCCAGCAGGAAGGGACAGGAGAGAAACTATGGCTACACCTTC.

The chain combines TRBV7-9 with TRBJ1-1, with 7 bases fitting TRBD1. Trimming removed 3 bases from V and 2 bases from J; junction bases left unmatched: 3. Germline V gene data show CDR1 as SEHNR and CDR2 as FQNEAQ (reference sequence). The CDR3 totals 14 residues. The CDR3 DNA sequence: TGTGCCAGCAGCTTTGACAGGGCCAACACTGAAGCTTTCTTT. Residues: CASSFDRANTEAFF. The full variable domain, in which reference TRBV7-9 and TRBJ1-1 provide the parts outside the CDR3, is DTGVSQNPRHKITKRGQNVTFRCDPISEHNRLYWYRQTLGQGPEFLTYFQNEAQLEKSRLLSDRFSAERPKGSFSTLEIQRTEQGDSAMYLCASSFDRANTEAFFGQGTRLTVV.

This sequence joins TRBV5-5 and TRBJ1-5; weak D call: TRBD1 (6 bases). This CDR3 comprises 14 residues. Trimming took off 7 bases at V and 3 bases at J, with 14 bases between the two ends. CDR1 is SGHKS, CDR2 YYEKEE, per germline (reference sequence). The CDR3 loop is CASGPGALNQPQHF. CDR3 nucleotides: TGTGCCAGCGGACCAGGGGCCCTCAATCAGCCCCAGCATTTT.

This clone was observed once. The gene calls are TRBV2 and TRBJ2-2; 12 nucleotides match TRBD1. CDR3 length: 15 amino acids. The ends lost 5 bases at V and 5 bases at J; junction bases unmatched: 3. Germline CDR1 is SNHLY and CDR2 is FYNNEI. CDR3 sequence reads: CASSRDRGLTGELFF. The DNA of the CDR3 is TGTGCCAGCAGTCGGGACAGGGGGCTAACCGGGGAGCTGTTTTTT. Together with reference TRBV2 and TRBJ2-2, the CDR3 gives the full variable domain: EPEVTQTPSHQVTQMGQEVILRCVPISNHLYFYWYRQILGQKVEFLVSFYNNEISEKSEIFDDQFSVERPDGSNFTLKIRSTKLEDSAMYFCASSRDRGLTGELFFGEGSRLTVL.

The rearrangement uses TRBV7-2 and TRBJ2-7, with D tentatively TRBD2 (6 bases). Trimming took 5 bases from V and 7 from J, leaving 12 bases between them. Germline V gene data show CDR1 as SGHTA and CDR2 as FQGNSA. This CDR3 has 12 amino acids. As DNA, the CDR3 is TGTGCCAGCAGCAAGACTAGTAGGGAGCAGTACTTC. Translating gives CASSKTSREQYF.